The present TCR beta chain was sequenced within a study of human T cells and chemical hapten exposure. Whole-study context: Patients got weekly scalp diphenylcyclopropenone doses over the roughly 24-week study.

In the original analysis: A per-sample median of roughly 96,000 TCRs was observed, with a range of roughly 20,000 to 750,000. In TCRdb, the RACE reads were re-called with MiXCR into one record per CDR3 protein. The V and J calls and clone size are TCRdb's, not the authors'. Of approximately 52,000 distinct CDR3 sequences listed, about 9.2% are singletons. Time point described: pre-sensitization, week 0. Treatment here: therapeutic diphenylcyclopropenone sensitization with weekly scalp DPC. It was unfractionated whole blood from which total RNA was extracted. Overall study findings and caveats: In the PT1 data, expanded TCR counts showed a positive correlation with patch test score.

The V end was cut by 2 bases, the J end by 3 bases, with 11 bases between. The germline CDR1 and CDR2 sequences are DFQATT and SNEGSKA (reference sequence). The CDR3 has 13 amino acids. This clonotype was counted at least ten times. The antigen is unknown. The V gene is TRBV20-1, the J gene TRBJ2-7; possibly TRBD1 for D (5 bases). The specimen comprised whole blood, sampled in connection with sensitization to the hapten diphenylcyclopropenone (DPC). This TCR derives from a woman between 40 and 55 years old with alopecia areata. Some clones in this sample may be carry-over from other donors' samples. CDR3 region: CSARSRESYEQYF. The CDR3 DNA reads as TGCAGTGCTAGAAGCAGGGAAAGCTACGAGCAGTACTTC.